The clone carrying this TCR beta chain was counted a few times. Its target is not known. This specimen belongs to a study of identical twins. Study-level results: Researchers caution that invariant MAIT and iNKT cells could partly confound zero-insertion analyses. Beta out-of-frame sequences showed weaker excess sharing between twins.

CDR1 is SGHRS and CDR2 is YFSETQ in the germline V gene. This CDR3 has 14 amino acids. The V end was cut by 3 bases, the J end by 3 bases, with 10 bases between. Unique molecular identifiers were present on the cDNA, and a universal primer site came from template switching. TCRdb processed the 5' RACE reads anew with MiXCR; each CDR3 protein has one entry. This table holds under 350,000 distinct CDR3 sequences, over 8.5% found once. These data were also reused for a study on yellow fever vaccine responses in identical twins.

This TCR derives from a woman under 30 in good health. Sequencing input: CD8+ T cells sorted from blood. The J gene is TRBJ2-1, the V gene TRBV5-1, with TRBD1 as a possible D gene (5 bases). The DNA of the CDR3 is TGCGCCAGCAGCTCTGCGACAGACTACAATGAGCAGTTCTTC. Its protein is CASSSATDYNEQFF.